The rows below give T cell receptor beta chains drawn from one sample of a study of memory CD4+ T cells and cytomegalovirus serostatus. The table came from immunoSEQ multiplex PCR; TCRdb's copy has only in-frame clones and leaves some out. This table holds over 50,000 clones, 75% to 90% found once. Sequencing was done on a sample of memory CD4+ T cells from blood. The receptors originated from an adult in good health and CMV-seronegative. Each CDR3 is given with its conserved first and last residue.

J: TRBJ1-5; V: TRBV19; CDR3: CASSIGRAGNQPQHF
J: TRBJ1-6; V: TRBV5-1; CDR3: CASKVGTGLNSPLHF
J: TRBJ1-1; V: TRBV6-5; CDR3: CASNTGPTAHTEAFF
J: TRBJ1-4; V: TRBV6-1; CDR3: CASSNEAGYEKLFF
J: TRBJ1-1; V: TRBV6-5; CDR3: CASSYTAVSTEAFF
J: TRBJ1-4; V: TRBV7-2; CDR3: CASSLVGEKLFF
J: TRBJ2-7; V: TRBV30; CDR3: CAWSVSGLYEQYF
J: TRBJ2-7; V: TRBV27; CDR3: CASSPWRGPTTYEQYF
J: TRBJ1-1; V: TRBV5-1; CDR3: CASSSGRDRNTEAFF
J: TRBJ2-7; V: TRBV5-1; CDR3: CASSLYTDSNYEQYF
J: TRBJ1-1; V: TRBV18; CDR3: CASSPETGTGYTFF
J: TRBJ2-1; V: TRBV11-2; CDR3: CASSLLAAQGEQFF
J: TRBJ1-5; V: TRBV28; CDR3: CASSFRTGLVQPQHF
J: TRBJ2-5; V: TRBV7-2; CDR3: CASRQNRDRRQETQYF
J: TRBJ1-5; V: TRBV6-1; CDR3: CASNMPRAGNQPQHF
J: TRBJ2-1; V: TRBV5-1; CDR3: CASSPTGYGNEQFF
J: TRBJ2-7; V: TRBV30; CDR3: CAWSDRAREQYF
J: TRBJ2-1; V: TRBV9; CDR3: CASSGSPGLVTNEQFF
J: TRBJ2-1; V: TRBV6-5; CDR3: CASRFRSEGGAKFF
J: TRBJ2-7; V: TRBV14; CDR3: CASSQGTSGVYEQYF
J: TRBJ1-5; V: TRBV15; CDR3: CATQGQGAAQHVNQPQHF
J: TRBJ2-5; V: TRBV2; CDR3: CASSERGRAHQETQYF
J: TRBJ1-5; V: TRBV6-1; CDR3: CASSEVARWTGNQPQHF
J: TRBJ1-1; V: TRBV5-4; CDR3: CASSPRAGRGTEAFF
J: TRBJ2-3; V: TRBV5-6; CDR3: CASSLVQAGPDTQYF
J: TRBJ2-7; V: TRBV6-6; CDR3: CASSGGSRQTYEQYF
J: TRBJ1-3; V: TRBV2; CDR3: CASSVQGGGNTIYF
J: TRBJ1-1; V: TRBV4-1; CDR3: CASSQPTGVSTEAFF
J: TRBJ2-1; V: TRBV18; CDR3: CASSPRREDNEQFF
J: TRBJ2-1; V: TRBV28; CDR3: CASSYYYNEQFF
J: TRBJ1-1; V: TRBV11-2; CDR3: CASSLRTEAFF
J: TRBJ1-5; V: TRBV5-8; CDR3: CASTTLQRSEPQHF
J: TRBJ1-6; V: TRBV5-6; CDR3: CASSPDRARNSPLHF
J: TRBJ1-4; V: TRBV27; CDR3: CASSLRWGTGEKLFF
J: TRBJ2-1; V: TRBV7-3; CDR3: CASSLQTYNEQFF
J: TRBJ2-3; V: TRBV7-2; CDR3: CASSSIRLAATDTQYF
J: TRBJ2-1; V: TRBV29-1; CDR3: CSGYGSGSSYNEQFF